These 22 T cell receptor beta chains were all obtained from the same sample, sequenced in a study of shared clonotypes between healthy human individuals. Produced via immunoSEQ multiplex PCR; TCRdb's table is partial and in-frame only. The sample yields millions of clones, approximately 95% seen once. Specimen: naive CD4+ T cells sorted from blood. The subset denotes: CD45RA+ positively selected. These TCRs come from a young man in good health.

V usage is TRBV5-5 and J usage is TRBJ2-7; TRBD1 aligns across 9 bases. The CDR3 has 16 amino acids. Germline V gene lookup returns CDR1 SGHKS and CDR2 YYEKEE (reference sequence). Unmatched junction bases numbered 10, after V lost 4 bases and J lost 2 bases. The CDR3 spells CASSPTPGQGAYEQYF. CDR3 DNA: TGTGCCAGCAGCCCGACCCCGGGACAGGGTGCCTACGAGCAGTACTTC.

The V and J genes are TRBV4-1 and TRBJ2-2; the D is unclear. The CDR3 contains 12 residues. Per germline, CDR1 MGHRA and CDR2 YSYEKL. V was clipped by 0 bases and J by 7 bases, with 3 bases between them. CDR3 sequence reads: CASSQDHGELFF. In nucleotides, the CDR3 is TGCGCCAGCAGCCAAGATCACGGGGAGCTGTTTTTT.

This clone was seen a single time. The rearrangement joins TRBV6-5 to TRBJ2-7; D may correspond to TRBD1 or TRBD2 (5 bases each). CDR1 and CDR2 (germline): MNHEY, SVGAGI. Trimming shortened V by 6 bases and J by 1 base, and 16 bases separated the two germline ends. This CDR3 comprises 15 residues. For the CDR3, the DNA is TGTGCCAGCAGGCTCGGGTGGGACCGATCCTACGAGCAGTACTTC. The encoded protein is CASRLGWDRSYEQYF.

V is TRBV28 and J is TRBJ2-3, with TRBD1 as a possible D gene (5 bases). V lost 4 bases and J lost 3, with 17 bases in between. This CDR3 has 16 amino acids. CDR1 and CDR2 (germline): MDHEN, SYDVKM. The CDR3 protein is CASSSTAGISTDTQYF. The CDR3 nucleotides read TGTGCCAGCAGTTCCACGGCAGGGATATCGACAGATACGCAGTATTTT.

J is TRBJ1-3 and V is TRBV6-4; TRBD1 is a possible D gene (5 bases). Trimming left V 3 bases short and J 1 base short, with 25 bases between. The CDR3 is made up of 20 amino acids. Per the germline V gene, CDR1 is MRHNA and CDR2 is SNTAGT. The CDR3 coding sequence is TGTGCCAGCAGTGATTTTCCCGGTCACCAGGGCCGCCTTTCTGGAAACACCATATATTTT. Residues: CASSDFPGHQGRLSGNTIYF.

This clone was found a few times. The CDR3 DNA reads TGCAGTGCTGCTGAAGAGCCCCAGCATTTT. Its protein product is CSAAEEPQHF. V gene TRBV20-1 combines with J gene TRBJ1-5; no clear D. Germline V CDR1 and CDR2: DFQATT, SNEGSKA (reference sequence). The CDR3 runs to 10 residues. V was trimmed by 5 bases and J by 8 bases, leaving 7 bases between them.

The rearrangement joins TRBV6-1 to TRBJ2-7; 10 nucleotides line up with TRBD2. The V and J ends lost 1 base and 4 bases, in that order; junction bases with no gene match: 10. The CDR3 spans 17 residues. Germline CDR1 is MNHNS and CDR2 is SASEGT. The CDR3 protein is CASSEGASGRWGYEQYF. The DNA of the CDR3 is TGTGCCAGCAGTGAAGGGGCTAGCGGGAGATGGGGATACGAGCAGTACTTC.

The chain is built from TRBV5-1 and TRBJ2-3; D remains unclear. Germline CDR1 SGHRS, CDR2 YFSETQ. V was pared by 0 bases and J by 7 bases, with 6 bases between. The CDR3 covers 12 residues. The CDR3 loop reads CASSLEVNTQYF. The CDR3 region has the DNA TGCGCCAGCAGCTTGGAGGTGAATACGCAGTATTTT.

The rearrangement links TRBV9 to TRBJ2-3; 7 bases are a match to TRBD2. Germline V CDR1 and CDR2: SGDLS, YYNGEE. V was clipped by 1 base and J by 4 bases; unmatched bases: 9. This CDR3 spans 16 amino acids. CDR3 loop: CASSVRAGVPPDTQYF. The CDR3 DNA sequence: TGTGCCAGCAGCGTAAGGGCGGGAGTCCCCCCAGATACGCAGTATTTT.

The chain links TRBV28 to TRBJ2-7, with D unresolved. Trimming stripped 4 bases from V and 4 bases from J, with 11 bases between. From germline, CDR1 is MDHEN and CDR2 SYDVKM. This CDR3 region has 13 residues. CDR3 region: CASSSPTLYEQYF. The CDR3 bases are TGTGCCAGCAGTTCCCCCACCCTGTACGAGCAGTACTTC.

This chain uses TRBV30 with TRBJ2-7; the D is unclear. This CDR3 comprises 15 residues. Germline-derived CDR1 and CDR2 are GTSNPN and SVGIG (reference sequence). V was shortened by 3 bases and J by 0 bases, with 15 bases between the two germline ends. This chain's CDR3 is CAWSLGPGSSYEQYF. The CDR3 nucleotides read TGTGCCTGGAGCCTAGGCCCGGGTTCCTCCTACGAGCAGTACTTC.

The chain links TRBV20-1 to TRBJ2-3; D is undetermined. The CDR3 length is 10 residues. The germline V gene has CDR1 DFQATT and CDR2 SNEGSKA (reference sequence). Trimming pared 2 bases from V and 10 bases from J, leaving 7 bases between. CDR3 amino acids: CSARWHAQYF. The DNA for the CDR3 is TGCAGTGCTAGATGGCATGCGCAGTATTTT.

Remarks on this clone: The same CDR3 also results from other DNA sequences found in this sample. This rearrangement joins TRBV6-5 to TRBJ1-2; 7 bases fit TRBD1. CDR1 MNHEY and CDR2 SVGAGI come from the germline V gene. CDR3 length: 13 amino acids. J lost 1 base, V lost 6 bases, and 2 bases had no gene match. The CDR3 DNA reads as TGTGCCAGCAGGGCAGGGGGTAACTATGGCTACACCTTC. It is translated as CASRAGGNYGYTF.

V is TRBV5-6 and J is TRBJ1-1; D unclear. Germline-derived CDR1 and CDR2 are SGHDT and YYEEEE. This CDR3 comprises 15 residues. V gave up 1 base and J gave up 1 base, with 11 bases separating them. CDR3 coding DNA: TGTGCCAGCAGCTTGATAACCGGGCCGAACACTGAAGCTTTCTTT. This translates into CASSLITGPNTEAFF.

A few counts support this clone. V and J are TRBV28 and TRBJ1-5; no definite D call. The CDR3 extends over 14 amino acids. CDR1 MDHEN and CDR2 SYDVKM come from the germline V gene. The V end lost 3 bases, the J end lost 1 base, and 7 bases lay between the germline ends. The CDR3: CASSLLWSNQPQHF. The CDR3 coding sequence is TGTGCCAGCAGTTTGTTGTGGAGCAATCAGCCCCAGCATTTT.

V usage is TRBV30 and J usage is TRBJ1-5; no definite D call. Germline CDR1 GTSNPN, CDR2 SVGIG (reference sequence). CDR3 length: 15 residues. Trimming stripped 0 bases from V and 10 bases from J, with 19 bases between. In DNA form, the CDR3 reads TGTGCCTGGAGTGTAAGACACGGACCGGGTGGTCCCCAGCATTTT. This encodes CAWSVRHGPGGPQHF.

The gene calls are TRBV25-1 and TRBJ1-3; the D is unclear. Germline V gene data show CDR1 as MGHDK and CDR2 as SYGVNS. Trimming pared 1 base from V and 2 bases from J, leaving 6 bases between. The CDR3 has 14 amino acids. The CDR3 region has the DNA TGTGCCAGCAGTGAATGGAGCGCTGGAAACACCATATATTTT. Translation gives CASSEWSAGNTIYF.

The chain combines TRBV10-3 with TRBJ2-2; weak D call: TRBD1 (5 bases). The CDR3 totals 13 residues. V dropped 8 bases and J dropped 5 bases, with 12 bases sitting between them. Germline V lookup: CDR1 ENHRY, CDR2 SYGVKD. CDR3 bases: TGTGCCATCCCAAGACAGAGGACCGGGGAGCTGTTTTTT. As protein: CAIPRQRTGELFF.

This chain links TRBV9 with TRBJ1-3; possibly TRBD1 for D (5 bases). With 4 bases removed from V and 2 bases from J, the gap between germline ends came to 13 bases. Germline CDR1 is SGDLS and CDR2 is YYNGEE. The CDR3 loop spans 15 amino acids. The CDR3 reads CASSPSQGAGNTIYF. The DNA for the CDR3 is TGTGCCAGCAGCCCGTCTCAGGGAGCTGGAAACACCATATATTTT.

This chain links TRBV30 with TRBJ1-4; the D is unclear. The length of the CDR3 is 14 residues. Per germline, CDR1 GTSNPN and CDR2 SVGIG (reference sequence). V dropped 0 bases and J dropped 7 bases, with 12 bases sitting between them. CDR3 sequence reads: CAWSVAGFGEKLFF. The CDR3 DNA reads as TGTGCCTGGAGTGTCGCCGGGTTTGGTGAAAAACTGTTTTTT.

The chain has TRBV19 and TRBJ2-5; D is ambiguous. This CDR3 comprises 13 residues. Looked up from germline, CDR1 is LNHDA and CDR2 is SQIVND (reference sequence). The V end lost 3 bases, the J end lost 1 base, and 6 bases lay between the germline ends. The CDR3 protein is CASSIVGQETQYF. The CDR3 coding sequence is TGTGCCAGTAGTATTGTGGGCCAAGAGACCCAGTACTTC. The whole variable domain, filled in from reference TRBV19 and TRBJ2-5, reads DGGITQSPKYLFRKEGQNVTLSCEQNLNHDAMYWYRQDPGQGLRLIYYSQIVNDFQKGDIAEGYSVSREKKESFPLTVTSAQKNPTAFYLCASSIVGQETQYFGPGTRLLVL.

J is TRBJ1-1 and V is TRBV7-2, with unresolved D. The CDR3 sequence is 15 residues long. Between the trimmed V and J ends, which lost 3 bases and 0 bases, there was a span of 11 bases. Germline values: CDR1 SGHTA, CDR2 FQGNSA. For the CDR3, the DNA is TGTGCCAGCAGCTTTTTGGGGTTCATGAACACTGAAGCTTTCTTT. Its protein is CASSFLGFMNTEAFF.